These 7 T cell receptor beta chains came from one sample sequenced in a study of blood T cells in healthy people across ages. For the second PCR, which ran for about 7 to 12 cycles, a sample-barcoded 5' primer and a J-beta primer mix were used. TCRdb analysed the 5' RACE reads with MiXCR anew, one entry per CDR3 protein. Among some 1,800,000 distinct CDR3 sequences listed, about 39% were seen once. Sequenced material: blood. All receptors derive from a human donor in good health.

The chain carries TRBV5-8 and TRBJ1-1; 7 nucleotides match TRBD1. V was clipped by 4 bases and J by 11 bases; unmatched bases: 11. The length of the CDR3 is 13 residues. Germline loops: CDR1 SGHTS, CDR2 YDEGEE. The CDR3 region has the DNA TGTGCCAGCAGCCCCCAGGGGGTGCCTAAGGCTTTCTTT. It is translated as CASSPQGVPKAFF.

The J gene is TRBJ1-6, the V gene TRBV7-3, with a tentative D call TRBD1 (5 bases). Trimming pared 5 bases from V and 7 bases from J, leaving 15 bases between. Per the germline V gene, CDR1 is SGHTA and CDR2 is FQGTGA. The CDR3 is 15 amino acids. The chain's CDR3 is CASSVSGAVNSPLHF. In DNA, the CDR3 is TGTGCCAGCAGCGTTAGCGGGGCCGTGAATTCACCCCTCCACTTT. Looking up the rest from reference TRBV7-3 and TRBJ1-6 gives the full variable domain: GAGVSQTPSNKVTEKGKYVELRCDPISGHTALYWYRQSLGQGPEFLIYFQGTGAADDSGLPNDRFFAVRPEGSVSTLKIQRTERGDSAVYLCASSVSGAVNSPLHFGNGTRLTVT.

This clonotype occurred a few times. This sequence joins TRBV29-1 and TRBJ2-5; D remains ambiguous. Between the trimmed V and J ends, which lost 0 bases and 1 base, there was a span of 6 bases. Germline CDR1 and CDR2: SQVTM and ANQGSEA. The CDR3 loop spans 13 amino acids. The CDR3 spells CSVEDDFQETQYF. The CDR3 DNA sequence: TGCAGCGTTGAAGACGACTTCCAAGAGACCCAGTACTTC.

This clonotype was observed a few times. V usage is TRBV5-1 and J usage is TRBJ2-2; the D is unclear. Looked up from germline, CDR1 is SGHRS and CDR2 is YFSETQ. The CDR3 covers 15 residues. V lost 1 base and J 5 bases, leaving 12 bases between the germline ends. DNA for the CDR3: TGCGCCAGCAGCTTGAACACACTTACTACCGGGGAGCTGTTTTTT. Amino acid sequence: CASSLNTLTTGELFF.

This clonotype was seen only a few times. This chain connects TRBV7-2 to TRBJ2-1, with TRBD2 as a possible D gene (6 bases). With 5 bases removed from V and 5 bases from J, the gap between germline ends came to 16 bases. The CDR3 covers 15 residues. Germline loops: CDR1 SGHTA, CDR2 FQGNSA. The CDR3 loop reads CASSQDRAGNNEQFF. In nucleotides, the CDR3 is TGTGCCAGCAGCCAAGATCGGGCGGGGAACAATGAGCAGTTCTTC.

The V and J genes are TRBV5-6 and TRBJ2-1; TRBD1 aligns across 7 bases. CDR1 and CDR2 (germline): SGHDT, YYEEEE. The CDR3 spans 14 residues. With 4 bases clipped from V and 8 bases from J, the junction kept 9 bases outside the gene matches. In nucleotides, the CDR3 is TGTGCCAGCAGCCAGGACAGGATTCACCATGAGCAGTTCTTC. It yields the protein CASSQDRIHHEQFF. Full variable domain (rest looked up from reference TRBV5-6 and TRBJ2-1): DAGVTQSPTHLIKTRGQQVTLRCSPKSGHDTVSWYQQALGQGPQFIFQYYEEEERQRGNFPDRFSGHQFPNYSSELNVNALLLGDSALYLCASSQDRIHHEQFFGPGTRLTVL.

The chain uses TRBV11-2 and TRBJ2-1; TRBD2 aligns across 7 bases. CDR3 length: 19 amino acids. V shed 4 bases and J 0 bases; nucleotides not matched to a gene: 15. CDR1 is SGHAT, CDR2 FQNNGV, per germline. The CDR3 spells CASSSPSGTIASSYNEQFF. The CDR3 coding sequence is TGTGCCAGCAGCTCCCCCTCGGGGACTATCGCCAGCTCCTACAATGAGCAGTTCTTC.